This record covers a single T cell receptor beta chain. Which antigen it targets is not known. No much larger clone is present one base from it, and per-base qualities are unavailable. The data were taken from a study of shared T cell receptors in the human thymus (dated by TCRdb to the early 2020s). In terms of the full investigation: The study examined how self-reactive, shared T-cell receptor alpha chains are generated in the human thymus.

Receptors were amplified or captured by the immunoSEQ multiplex PCR assay. Imported from immuneACCESS, the table was reduced by TCRdb to in-frame sequences with V and J called. These copies leave out some clones; in studies compared against another copy, an unresolved V gene accounts for under half, and the cause of the remainder is not known. The sample table contains hundreds of thousands of clones; only one count was recorded for 95% of them. The ten largest make up approximately 0.02% of the sample. The CDR3 contains 13 residues, cysteine and phenylalanine counted. Here the CDR3 DNA is all that survives: 39 bases in frame from base 1. Trimming at the junction amounts to 4 bases on V and 0 bases on J, and the germline ends lie 9 bases apart. Per the germline V gene, SQVTM is the CDR1 and ANQGSEA is the CDR2.

This TCR was sampled from a human donor. Sequencing was carried out using thymocytes. The chain uses TRBV29-1 and TRBJ1-1, with no confidently assigned D gene. The CDR3 protein is CSVASGLNTEAFF. The DNA sequence follows: TGCAGCGTTGCATCCGGCCTGAACACTGAAGCTTTCTTT.